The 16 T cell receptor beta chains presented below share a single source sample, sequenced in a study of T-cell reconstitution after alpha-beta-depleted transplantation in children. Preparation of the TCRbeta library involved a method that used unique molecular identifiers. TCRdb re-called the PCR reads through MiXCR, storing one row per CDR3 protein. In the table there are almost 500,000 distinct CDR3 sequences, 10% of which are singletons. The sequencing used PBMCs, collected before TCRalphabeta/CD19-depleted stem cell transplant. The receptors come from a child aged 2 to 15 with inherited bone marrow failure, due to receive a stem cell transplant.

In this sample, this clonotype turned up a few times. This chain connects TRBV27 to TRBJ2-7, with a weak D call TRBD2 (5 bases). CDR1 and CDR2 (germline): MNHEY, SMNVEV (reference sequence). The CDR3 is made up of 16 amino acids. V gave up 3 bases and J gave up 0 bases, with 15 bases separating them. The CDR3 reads CASSFSSGESSYEQYF. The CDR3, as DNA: TGTGCCAGCAGTTTTTCCTCCGGGGAAAGCTCCTACGAGCAGTACTTC.

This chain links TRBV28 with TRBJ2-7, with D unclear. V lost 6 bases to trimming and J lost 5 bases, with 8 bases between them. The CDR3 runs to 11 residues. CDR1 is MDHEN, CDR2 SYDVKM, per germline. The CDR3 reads CASSPADEQYF. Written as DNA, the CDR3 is TGTGCCAGCAGCCCCGCCGACGAGCAGTACTTC.

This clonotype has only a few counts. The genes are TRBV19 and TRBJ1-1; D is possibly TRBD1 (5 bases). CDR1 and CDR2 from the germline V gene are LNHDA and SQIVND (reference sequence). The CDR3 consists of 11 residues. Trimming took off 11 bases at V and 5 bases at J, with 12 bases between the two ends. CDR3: CASGGVTEAFF. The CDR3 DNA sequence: TGTGCCTCCGGGGGGGTTACTGAAGCTTTCTTT.

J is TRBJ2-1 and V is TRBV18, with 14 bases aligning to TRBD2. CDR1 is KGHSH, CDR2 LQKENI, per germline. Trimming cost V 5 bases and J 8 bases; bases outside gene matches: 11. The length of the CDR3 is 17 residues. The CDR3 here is CASSSGLAGEGWDEQFF. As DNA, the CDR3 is TGTGCCAGCTCATCGGGACTAGCGGGAGAAGGTTGGGATGAGCAGTTCTTC.

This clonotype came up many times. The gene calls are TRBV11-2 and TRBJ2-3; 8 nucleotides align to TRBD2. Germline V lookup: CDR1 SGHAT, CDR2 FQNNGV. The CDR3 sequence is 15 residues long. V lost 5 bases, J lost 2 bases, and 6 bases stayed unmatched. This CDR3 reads CASSLAGGNTDTQYF. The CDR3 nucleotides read TGTGCCAGCAGCCTGGCGGGAGGAAACACAGATACGCAGTATTTT.

CDR3: CASSLVTSGRGYEQYF. CDR3 in DNA: TGTGCCAGCAGCTTAGTCACTAGCGGGAGAGGGTACGAGCAGTACTTC. The V call is TRBV7-2, the J call TRBJ2-7; the match to TRBD2 covers 11 bases. V shed 1 base, J shed 4 bases, and the junction held 6 bases outside the gene matches. Germline V gene sequence: CDR1 SGHTA, CDR2 FQGNSA. The CDR3 covers 16 residues.

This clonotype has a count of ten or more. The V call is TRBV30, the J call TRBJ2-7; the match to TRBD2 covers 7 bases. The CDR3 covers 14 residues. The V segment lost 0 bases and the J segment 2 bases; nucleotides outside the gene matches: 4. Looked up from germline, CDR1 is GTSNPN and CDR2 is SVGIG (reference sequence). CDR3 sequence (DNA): TGTGCCTGGAGTGTTTGGGCGGGGGCCTACGAGCAGTACTTC. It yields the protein CAWSVWAGAYEQYF.

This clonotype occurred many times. The CDR3 region has the DNA TGTGCCAGCAGTTTTATGGTAAATCAGCCCCAGCATTTT. Amino acids: CASSFMVNQPQHF. The genes are TRBV27 and TRBJ1-5; D gene uncertain. V lost 3 bases, J lost 4 bases, and 7 bases lay in between. Germline V CDR1 and CDR2: MNHEY, SMNVEV (reference sequence). The CDR3 loop spans 13 amino acids.

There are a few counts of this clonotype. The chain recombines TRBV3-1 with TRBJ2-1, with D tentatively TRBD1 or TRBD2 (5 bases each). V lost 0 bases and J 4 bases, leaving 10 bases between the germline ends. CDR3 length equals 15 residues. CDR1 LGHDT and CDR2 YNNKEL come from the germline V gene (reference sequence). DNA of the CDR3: TGTGCCAGCAGCCAAGAGCCGGGACCGTACAATGAGCAGTTCTTC. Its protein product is CASSQEPGPYNEQFF.

The CDR3 coding sequence is TGCGCCAGCAGTTTCGGAGAGGGTCTCCACGAGCAGTACTTC. This codes for CASSFGEGLHEQYF. The chain recombines TRBV10-1 with TRBJ2-7; a possible D gene is TRBD2 (5 bases). Trimming left V 5 bases short and J 5 bases short, with 16 bases between. This CDR3 spans 14 amino acids. Per germline, CDR1 WNHNN and CDR2 SYGVQD (reference sequence).

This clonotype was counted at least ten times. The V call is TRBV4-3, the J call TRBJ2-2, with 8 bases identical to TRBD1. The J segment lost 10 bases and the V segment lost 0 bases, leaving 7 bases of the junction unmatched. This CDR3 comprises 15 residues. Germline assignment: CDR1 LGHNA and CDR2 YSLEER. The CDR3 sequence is CASSQDRTGRVELFF. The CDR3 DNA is TGCGCCAGCAGCCAAGATCGGACAGGGCGGGTGGAGCTGTTTTTT.

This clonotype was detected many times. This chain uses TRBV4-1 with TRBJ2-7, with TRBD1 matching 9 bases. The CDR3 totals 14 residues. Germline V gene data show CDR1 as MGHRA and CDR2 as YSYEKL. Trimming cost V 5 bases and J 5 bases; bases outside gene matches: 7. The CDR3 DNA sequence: TGCGCCAGCAGCTTACAGGGGGCGCTCCACGAGCAGTACTTC. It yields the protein CASSLQGALHEQYF.

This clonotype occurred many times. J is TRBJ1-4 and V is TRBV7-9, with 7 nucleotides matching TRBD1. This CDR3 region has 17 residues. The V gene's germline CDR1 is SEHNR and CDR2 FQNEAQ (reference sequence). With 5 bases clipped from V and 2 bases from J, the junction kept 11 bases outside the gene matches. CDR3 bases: TGTGCCAGCAGCCGGTTCACAGGGGCAGGTACTAATGAAAAACTGTTTTTT. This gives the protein CASSRFTGAGTNEKLFF.

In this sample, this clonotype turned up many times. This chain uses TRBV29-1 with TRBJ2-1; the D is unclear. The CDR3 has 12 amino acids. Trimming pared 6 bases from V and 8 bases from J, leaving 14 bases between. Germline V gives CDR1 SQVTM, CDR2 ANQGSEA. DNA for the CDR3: TGCAGCGTAATAAAACATGCTGATGAGCAGTTCTTC. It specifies CSVIKHADEQFF.

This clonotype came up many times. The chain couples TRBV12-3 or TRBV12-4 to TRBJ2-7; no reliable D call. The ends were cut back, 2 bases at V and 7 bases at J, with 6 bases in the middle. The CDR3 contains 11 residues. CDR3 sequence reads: CASSLWREQYF. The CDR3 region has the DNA TGTGCCAGCAGTTTATGGCGGGAGCAGTACTTC.

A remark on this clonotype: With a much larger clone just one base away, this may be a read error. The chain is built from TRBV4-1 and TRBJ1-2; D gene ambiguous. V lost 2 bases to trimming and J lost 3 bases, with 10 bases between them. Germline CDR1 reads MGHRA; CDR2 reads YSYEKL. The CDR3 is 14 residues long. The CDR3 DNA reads TGCGCCAGCAGCCAACCACAGTCTTACTATGGCTACACCTTC. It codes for CASSQPQSYYGYTF.